This T cell receptor (beta chain) derives from a study of PD-1 blockade in classical Hodgkin lymphoma. The study's findings and limits: At baseline, newly diagnosed patients reportedly showed less TCR diversity than healthy donors. Sources of repertoire differences remain undefined, possibly disease activity or prior therapy.

Looked up from germline, CDR1 is MNHNS and CDR2 is SASEGT. Trimming stripped 8 bases from V and 0 bases from J, with 13 bases between. The CDR3 totals 15 residues. Sequencing used immunoSEQ multiplex PCR; TCRdb keeps in-frame clones, though not all of them. The data show about 44,000 clones, around 64% seen once. Comments on this clone: Its antigen is undetermined.

As for time point: cycle 4 day 1 (C4D1), after less than 7 weeks of nivolumab. The patients all showed relapse after autologous stem cell transplantation, while their brentuximab vedotin exposure varied. Classification of best responses gave complete response, partial response or progressive disease. The gene calls are TRBV6-1 and TRBJ2-2; D may be TRBD1 (6 bases). The sequence derives from a human donor with classical Hodgkin lymphoma. The sequences come from peripheral blood mononuclear cells (PBMCs), collected before the fourth cycle of nivolumab. CDR3 coding DNA: TGTGCCAGCCAATCCGGGACATCGAACACCGGGGAGCTGTTTTTT. It codes for CASQSGTSNTGELFF.